The 30 T cell receptor beta chains in this list originate from one sample, sequenced in a study of blood T cell repertoires in COVID-19. Only in-frame clones appear in the TCRdb table, and some are missing; sequencing was by immunoSEQ multiplex PCR. The table includes about 36,000 clones, about 81% detected once. The sample consisted of peripheral blood. Source of these receptors: a human donor in a cohort sampled during active or convalescent COVID-19. The donor label of this sample is uncertain.

V usage is TRBV23-1 and J usage is TRBJ2-7; weak D call: TRBD2 (6 bases). TRBV23-1 is sorted into the ORF group, with uncertain function. Deletions cut 7 bases from V and 2 bases from J, with 15 bases between. The CDR3 runs to 14 residues. The CDR3 sequence: CASTTSGYPYEQYF. The CDR3 nucleotides read TGCGCCAGCACCACGAGCGGGTACCCCTACGAGCAGTACTTC.

This chain joins TRBV19 and TRBJ2-5; D is possibly TRBD2 (6 bases). This CDR3 has 15 residues. Trimming left V 3 bases short and J 5 bases short, with 16 bases between. Germline CDR1 LNHDA, CDR2 SQIVND (reference sequence). CDR3 DNA: TGTGCCAGTAGTATTCAAATACGGAGGGAGGAGACCCAGTACTTC. It translates to CASSIQIRREETQYF.

This sequence joins TRBV19 and TRBJ1-4, with 7 positions matching TRBD1. After removal of 1 base from V and 10 bases from J, the junction contained 3 bases not matched to a gene. The CDR3 length is 13 residues. CDR1 is LNHDA and CDR2 is SQIVND in the germline V gene (reference sequence). The CDR3 reads CASSIGGGGKLFF. CDR3 DNA sequence: TGTGCCAGTAGTATAGGAGGGGGCGGAAAACTGTTTTTT.

The V gene is TRBV29-1, the J gene TRBJ1-5, with TRBD1 matching 10 bases. The junction had 6 bases not matched to a gene; V was cut back by 4 bases and J by 6 bases. In germline, CDR1 is SQVTM, CDR2 ANQGSEA. The CDR3 has 14 amino acids. CDR3 in DNA: TGCAGCGTTGGATTGGGACAGGGGAGTCAGCCCCAGCATTTT. This encodes CSVGLGQGSQPQHF.

This clone has just a few counts. The V and J genes are TRBV29-1 and TRBJ2-5; the match to TRBD2 covers 7 bases. J lost 5 bases, V lost 4 bases, and 4 bases had no gene match. The CDR3 covers 12 residues. The germline V gene encodes CDR1 SQVTM and CDR2 ANQGSEA. As DNA, the CDR3 is TGCAGCGTTGGACTAGCTCACGAGACCCAGTACTTC. Protein sequence: CSVGLAHETQYF.

CDR3 DNA: TGTGCCAGCAGCTTGGTTGGCGGGAGGGCCTACAATGAGCAGTTCTTC. Encoded protein: CASSLVGGRAYNEQFF. The J gene is TRBJ2-1, the V gene TRBV5-8; the match to TRBD2 covers 9 bases. This CDR3 has 16 residues. V was pared by 0 bases and J by 2 bases, with 3 bases of the junction left unmatched. Germline assignment: CDR1 SGHTS and CDR2 YDEGEE.

The chain couples TRBV7-6 to TRBJ2-1, with TRBD2 matching over 8 bases. V shed 1 base and J 8 bases; nucleotides not matched to a gene: 1. CDR3 size: 13 residues. Germline assignment: CDR1 SGHVS and CDR2 FNYEAQ. Here the CDR3 DNA reads TGTGCCAGCAGCTTAGAAGCGGGAGATGAGCAGTTCTTC. Residues: CASSLEAGDEQFF.

The chain uses TRBV3-1 (or the pseudogene TRBV3-2) and TRBJ2-3; 14 bases line up with TRBD2. This CDR3 is 16 amino acids long. V was clipped by 4 bases and J by 4 bases; unmatched bases: 4. Germline lookup yields CDR1 LGHDT and CDR2 YNNKEL (reference sequence). This chain's CDR3 is CASSPGLAGAADTQYF. DNA of the CDR3: TGTGCCAGCAGCCCGGGACTAGCGGGAGCGGCAGATACGCAGTATTTT.

The chain's CDR3 is CASSRDNNQPQHF. The DNA for the CDR3 is TGTGCCAGCAGTCGGGACAACAATCAGCCCCAGCATTTT. This chain uses TRBV12-3 or TRBV12-4 with TRBJ1-5; D possibly corresponds to TRBD1 (6 bases). The V gene lost 5 bases and the J gene lost 3 bases, with 8 bases spanning the gap. CDR3 size: 13 residues.

The V call is TRBV20-1, the J call TRBJ2-7; possible D gene TRBD1, 6 bases. Germline V gene lookup returns CDR1 DFQATT and CDR2 SNEGSKA (reference sequence). The CDR3 extends over 11 amino acids. With 6 bases removed from V and 6 bases from J, the gap between germline ends came to 12 bases. The chain's CDR3 is CSAITGREQYF. In nucleotides, the CDR3 is TGCAGTGCCATAACAGGGCGCGAGCAGTACTTC.

J is TRBJ2-7 and V is TRBV18; D unresolved. Looked up from germline, CDR1 is KGHSH and CDR2 is LQKENI. Between the trimmed V and J ends, which lost 0 bases and 4 bases, there was a span of 10 bases. This CDR3 has 14 residues. The CDR3 nucleotides read TGTGCCAGCTCACCACCTGTGATGACATACGAGCAGTACTTC. Protein product: CASSPPVMTYEQYF.

The rearrangement uses TRBV6-2 or TRBV6-3 and TRBJ2-5, with 11 bases aligning to TRBD2. Per the germline V gene, CDR1 is MNHEY and CDR2 is SVGEGT. The CDR3 covers 15 residues. With V trimmed by 5 bases and J by 4 bases, 6 bases remained unmatched. This CDR3 is CASSRLAGLGETQYF. Written as DNA, the CDR3 is TGTGCCAGCAGTCGACTAGCGGGACTGGGAGAGACCCAGTACTTC.

The chain joins TRBV19 to TRBJ2-1; tentative D call: TRBD1 (5 bases). The CDR3 runs to 15 residues. The V end was cut by 4 bases, the J end by 4 bases, with 14 bases between. From germline, CDR1 is LNHDA and CDR2 SQIVND (reference sequence). This CDR3 reads CASSNQGLSYNEQFF. The CDR3 bases are TGTGCCAGTAGTAATCAGGGCTTAAGTTACAATGAGCAGTTCTTC.

A word on this clone: The junction and the germline gene differ at one end; a read error may be behind it. This chain links TRBV30 with TRBJ1-1; D uncertain. This CDR3 is 11 amino acids long. Germline values: CDR1 GTSNPN, CDR2 SVGIG (reference sequence). The CDR3 bases are TGTGCCCTTTCGGCGGCCGCTGAGGCTTTCTTT. As protein: CALSAAAEAFF.

The rearrangement joins TRBV9 to TRBJ1-2; TRBD1 matches at 7 bases. CDR3 length equals 14 residues. Per the germline V gene, CDR1 is SGDLS and CDR2 is YYNGEE. V lost 0 bases and J lost 5; bases outside the gene matches: 4. In DNA form, the CDR3 reads TGTGCCAGCAGCGTAGAAAGACAGGGTTATGGCTACACCTTC. This encodes CASSVERQGYGYTF. The whole variable domain, filled in from reference TRBV9 and TRBJ1-2, reads DSGVTQTPKHLITATGQRVTLRCSPRSGDLSVYWYQQSLDQGLQFLIQYYNGEERAKGNILERFSAQQFPDLHSELNLSSLELGDSALYFCASSVERQGYGYTFGSGTRLTVV.

The chain is built from TRBV7-9 and TRBJ1-2, with 7 bases aligning to TRBD1. V trimming: 5 bases; J trimming: 3 bases; junction bases outside the gene matches: 12. The germline CDR1 and CDR2 sequences are SEHNR and FQNEAQ (reference sequence). The CDR3 runs to 16 residues. The CDR3 DNA follows: TGTGCCAGCAGCCTCTTAAGCGGACAGGCCGACTATGGCTACACCTTC. It specifies CASSLLSGQADYGYTF.

The chain's CDR3 is CASTRFASGGNEQFF. In DNA, the CDR3 is TGTGCCAGCACCCGATTCGCTAGCGGAGGGAATGAGCAGTTCTTC. The chain employs TRBV7-8 and TRBJ2-1; 7 bases fit TRBD2. The J segment lost 7 bases and the V segment lost 7 bases, leaving 13 bases of the junction unmatched. This CDR3 contains 15 residues. Per the germline V gene, CDR1 is SGHVS and CDR2 is FQNEAQ.

The chain couples TRBV7-9 to TRBJ1-1; D unresolved. The CDR3 is 15 amino acids. With 6 bases removed from V and 1 base from J, the gap between germline ends came to 15 bases. The germline V gene encodes CDR1 SEHNR and CDR2 FQNEAQ (reference sequence). Here the CDR3 reads CASSFILQKNTEAFF. CDR3 bases: TGTGCCAGCAGTTTTATTTTACAGAAGAACACTGAAGCTTTCTTT.

The chain has TRBV9 and TRBJ2-5; TRBD2 is a possible D gene (6 bases). This CDR3 is 16 amino acids long. The V end lost 4 bases, the J end lost 4 bases, and 20 bases lay between the germline ends. Germline V CDR1 and CDR2: SGDLS, YYNGEE. The CDR3 is CASSPSGGTARETQYF. CDR3 sequence (DNA): TGTGCCAGCAGCCCCTCAGGAGGGACGGCAAGAGAGACCCAGTACTTC. The variable domain in full, with the rest retrieved from reference TRBV9 and TRBJ2-5, is DSGVTQTPKHLITATGQRVTLRCSPRSGDLSVYWYQQSLDQGLQFLIQYYNGEERAKGNILERFSAQQFPDLHSELNLSSLELGDSALYFCASSPSGGTARETQYFGPGTRLLVL.

In DNA form, the CDR3 reads TGTGCCAGCTCACCGGGAGGGGCAGATACGCAGTATTTT. It encodes CASSPGGADTQYF. The chain recombines TRBV18 with TRBJ2-3; 7 bases map to TRBD2. Unmatched junction bases numbered 1, after V lost 3 bases and J lost 4 bases. The CDR3 extends over 13 amino acids. Germline V gives CDR1 KGHSH, CDR2 LQKENI.

The rearrangement joins TRBV7-9 to TRBJ2-7, with 9 positions matching TRBD1. Per the germline V gene, CDR1 is SEHNR and CDR2 is FQNEAQ (reference sequence). The CDR3 consists of 16 residues. Losses at the gene ends were 5 bases for V and 4 bases for J; bases not matched to a gene: 12. The CDR3 loop reads CASSPETGTGRYEQYF. The CDR3 nucleotides read TGTGCCAGCAGCCCCGAAACCGGGACAGGGAGGTACGAGCAGTACTTC.

Written as DNA, the CDR3 is TGTGCCAGCAGTTACAGGGGAGGAACCGGGGAGCTGTTTTTT. Encoded protein: CASSYRGGTGELFF. The V call is TRBV6-2 or TRBV6-3, the J call TRBJ2-2; D might be TRBD2 (6 bases). The CDR3 is 14 amino acids. V shed 2 bases and J shed 5 bases, with 9 bases lying between them. Germline CDR1 MNHEY, CDR2 SVGEGT.

V gene TRBV5-1 combines with J gene TRBJ2-1, with a tentative D call TRBD2 (6 bases). The length of the CDR3 is 14 residues. In germline, CDR1 is SGHRS, CDR2 YFSETQ. V shed 0 bases and J shed 7 bases, with 11 bases lying between them. This CDR3 reads CASSLALALNEQFF. For the CDR3, the DNA is TGCGCCAGCAGCTTGGCTCTAGCGTTAAATGAGCAGTTCTTC.

The V gene is TRBV20-1, the J gene TRBJ2-2; no clear D gene. CDR1 and CDR2 (germline): DFQATT, SNEGSKA (reference sequence). The V end lost 2 bases, the J end lost 7 bases, and 5 bases lay between the germline ends. This CDR3 has 11 amino acids. The CDR3 DNA sequence: TGCAGTGCTAGACGGAGCGGGGAGCTGTTTTTT. It codes for CSARRSGELFF.

The chain employs TRBV6-5 and TRBJ2-7; weak D call: TRBD1 (6 bases). CDR3 length: 13 amino acids. Germline V CDR1 and CDR2: MNHEY, SVGAGI. V lost 6 bases, J lost 6 bases, and 15 bases lay in between. The CDR3 loop is CASREYREFEQYF. The CDR3 DNA reads as TGTGCCAGCAGAGAGTACAGGGAATTCGAGCAGTACTTC.

The rearrangement links TRBV5-3 to TRBJ2-2, with 10 bases matching TRBD2. TRBV5-3 is known as an ORF, though its function is uncertain. J gave up 3 bases and V 7 bases, and 9 bases lay outside the gene matches. The length of the CDR3 is 16 residues. The CDR3 sequence is CARPDLAGADTGELFF. CDR3 nucleotide sequence: TGTGCCAGACCCGATCTAGCGGGAGCCGACACCGGGGAGCTGTTTTTT.

The rearrangement links TRBV6-6 to TRBJ2-3; 10 bases are a match to TRBD1. J gave up 6 bases and V 5 bases, and 11 bases lay outside the gene matches. The germline V gene encodes CDR1 MNHNY and CDR2 SVGAGI (reference sequence). The CDR3 consists of 16 residues. The CDR3 coding sequence is TGTGCCAGCAGTCGAGCCCGGACAGGGGGAACGGATACGCAGTATTTT. Its protein is CASSRARTGGTDTQYF.

The rearrangement uses TRBV5-5 and TRBJ1-1; 7 bases match TRBD1. The CDR3 sequence is 14 residues long. The J segment lost 6 bases and the V segment lost 4 bases, leaving 9 bases of the junction unmatched. The germline V gene encodes CDR1 SGHKS and CDR2 YYEKEE (reference sequence). In DNA, the CDR3 is TGTGCCAGCAGCCCTACGGACAGGCACGCTGAAGCTTTCTTT. This translates into CASSPTDRHAEAFF.

The chain couples TRBV11-3 to TRBJ2-1; 8 nucleotides align to TRBD1. CDR3 length equals 12 residues. Germline assignment: CDR1 SGHNT and CDR2 YENEEA. Trimming removed 7 bases from V and 8 bases from J; junction bases left unmatched: 4. The CDR3 DNA sequence: TGTGCCAGCACCTCGGGACAGGATGAGCAGTTCTTC. Residues: CASTSGQDEQFF.

This clone was recorded a few times. The chain links TRBV12-3 or TRBV12-4 to TRBJ1-2; tentatively, D is TRBD1 (6 bases). The CDR3 sequence is 12 residues long. The V gene lost 3 bases and the J gene lost 8 bases, with 10 bases spanning the gap. In nucleotides, the CDR3 is TGTGCCAGCAGTTTGTACAGGGCCGGCTACACCTTC. Its protein product is CASSLYRAGYTF.